This T cell receptor (beta chain) was retrieved from a study of technical replicates of blood from a few donors (dated by TCRdb to 2016 to 2017). This clone showed up just a few times. The antigen it recognizes is unknown. No base qualities exist here, and no much larger clone lies one base off it. From the germline V gene, CDR1 is SQVTM and CDR2 is ANQGSEA. V is pruned by 5 bases and J by 7 bases, leaving 13 bases of the junction without a gene match. Inclusive of the bounding cysteine and phenylalanine, the CDR3 is 14 residues long. This entry keeps only the CDR3 DNA: 42 bases, framed from base 1. The library was built by means of the immunoSEQ multiplex PCR assay. TCRdb provides this immuneACCESS table in a form limited to in-frame rearrangements. Some clones are lacking; in checked studies, under half of them reflect an unresolved V gene, and why the rest are absent is not known. The sample data list approximately 58,000 clones, and approximately 86% of these were observed just once. The ten largest clones represent about 5% of the sample.

The origin of this receptor is a human donor in good health. Some clones in this sample may be carry-over from other donors' samples. The specimen sequenced was PBMCs. Rearrangement joined TRBV29-1 to TRBJ1-1; 7 nucleotides in the junction match TRBD1. The DNA sequence follows: TGCAGCGTTCGACAGGGTGCCGGGAGGGATGAAGCTTTCTTT. This codes for CSVRQGAGRDEAFF.